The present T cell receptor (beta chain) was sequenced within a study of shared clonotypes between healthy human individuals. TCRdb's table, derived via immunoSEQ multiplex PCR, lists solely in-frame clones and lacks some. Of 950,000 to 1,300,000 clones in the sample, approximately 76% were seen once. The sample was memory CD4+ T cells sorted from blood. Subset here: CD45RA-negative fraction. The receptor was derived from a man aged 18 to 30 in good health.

The CDR3 DNA reads TGTGCCTGGAGTGTGCAATCAGGGCCCATTCAGTACTTC. Translating gives CAWSVQSGPIQYF. V usage is TRBV30 and J usage is TRBJ2-4, with D possibly matching TRBD1 (5 bases). The CDR3 spans 13 residues. CDR1 and CDR2 (germline): GTSNPN, SVGIG (reference sequence). The ends were cut back, 0 bases at V and 9 bases at J, with 12 bases in the middle.